The clone carrying this T cell receptor (beta chain) was seen more than once but under ten times. Its antigen is as yet unknown. V dropped 2 bases and J dropped 8 bases, with 18 bases sitting between them. Germline CDR1 and CDR2: MGHRA and YSYEKL. This CDR3 has 15 amino acids. An expansion of CD8+CD57+ cells by flow cytometry had been shown in patients chosen for sequencing. The cohort consisted entirely of patients having severe acquired aplastic anemia. This specimen comes from a study of CD8+CD57+ T cells in acquired aplastic anemia. Investigators profiled TCR beta VDJ and CDR3 from genomic DNA template. TCRdb used MiXCR to reprocess the reads, holding one entry per CDR3 protein. The data contain roughly 190,000 distinct CDR3 sequences, 48% of them singletons. Study outcomes and limitations: Between patients and controls, twenty-nine CD8+ CDR3 sequences were found in common.

This TCR came from a human donor with aplastic anemia. V usage is TRBV4-1 and J usage is TRBJ1-1; no clear D gene. The sample taken for sequencing was sorted CD4+, CD8+, or CD8+CD57+ T cells (not recorded which) from PBMCs. The CDR3 region is CASSQLPLENTEAFF. DNA for the CDR3: TGCGCCAGCAGCCAACTACCCCTCGAAAATACCGAAGCTTTCTTT.